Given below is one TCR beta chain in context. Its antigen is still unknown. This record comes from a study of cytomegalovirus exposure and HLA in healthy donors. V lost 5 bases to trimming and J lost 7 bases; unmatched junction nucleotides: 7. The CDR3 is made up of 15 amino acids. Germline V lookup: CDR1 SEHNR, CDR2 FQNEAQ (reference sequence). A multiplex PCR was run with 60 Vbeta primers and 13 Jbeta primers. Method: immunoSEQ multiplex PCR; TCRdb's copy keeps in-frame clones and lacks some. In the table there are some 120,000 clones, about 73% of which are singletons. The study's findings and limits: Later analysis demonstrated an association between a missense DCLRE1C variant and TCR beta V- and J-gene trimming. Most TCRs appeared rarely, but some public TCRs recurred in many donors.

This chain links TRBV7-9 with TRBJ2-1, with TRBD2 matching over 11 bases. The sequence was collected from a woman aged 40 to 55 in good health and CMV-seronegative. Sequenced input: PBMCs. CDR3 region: CASSPASGRINEQFF. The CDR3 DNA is TGTGCCAGCAGCCCAGCTAGCGGGAGGATTAATGAGCAGTTCTTC.